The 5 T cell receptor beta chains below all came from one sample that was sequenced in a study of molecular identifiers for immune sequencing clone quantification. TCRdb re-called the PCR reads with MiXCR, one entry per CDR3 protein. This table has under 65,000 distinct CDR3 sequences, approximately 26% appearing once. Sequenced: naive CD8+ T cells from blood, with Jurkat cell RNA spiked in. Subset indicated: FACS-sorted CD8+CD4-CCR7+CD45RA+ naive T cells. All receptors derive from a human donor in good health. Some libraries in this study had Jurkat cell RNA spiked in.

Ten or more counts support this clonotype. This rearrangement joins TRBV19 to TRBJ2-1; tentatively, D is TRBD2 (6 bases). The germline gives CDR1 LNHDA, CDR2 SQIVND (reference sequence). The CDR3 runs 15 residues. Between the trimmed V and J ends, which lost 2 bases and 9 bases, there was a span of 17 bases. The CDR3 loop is CASSISTSWGLEQFF. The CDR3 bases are TGTGCCAGTAGTATATCGACTAGTTGGGGCCTTGAGCAGTTCTTC.

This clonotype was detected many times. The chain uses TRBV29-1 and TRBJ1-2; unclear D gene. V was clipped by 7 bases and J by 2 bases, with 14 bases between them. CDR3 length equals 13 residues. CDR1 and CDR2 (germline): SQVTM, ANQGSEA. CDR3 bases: TGCAGCGCTACGACTCCGGAGAACTATGGCTACACCTTC. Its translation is CSATTPENYGYTF.

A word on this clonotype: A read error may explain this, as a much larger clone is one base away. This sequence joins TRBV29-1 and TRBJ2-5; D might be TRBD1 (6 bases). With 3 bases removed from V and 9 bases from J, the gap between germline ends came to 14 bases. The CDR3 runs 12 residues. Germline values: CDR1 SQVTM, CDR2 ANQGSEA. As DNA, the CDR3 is TGCAGCGTTGAGGCGGACAAGGGGGCCCAGTACTTC. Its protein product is CSVEADKGAQYF.

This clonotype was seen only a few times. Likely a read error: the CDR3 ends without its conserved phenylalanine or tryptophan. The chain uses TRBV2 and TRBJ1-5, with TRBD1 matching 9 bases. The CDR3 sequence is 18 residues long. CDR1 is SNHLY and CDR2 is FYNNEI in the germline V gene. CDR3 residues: CASSGGTGTTLGNQPQHI. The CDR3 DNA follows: TGTGCCAGTAGTGGAGGGACAGGGACAACTCTGGGAAATCAGCCCCAGCATATT.

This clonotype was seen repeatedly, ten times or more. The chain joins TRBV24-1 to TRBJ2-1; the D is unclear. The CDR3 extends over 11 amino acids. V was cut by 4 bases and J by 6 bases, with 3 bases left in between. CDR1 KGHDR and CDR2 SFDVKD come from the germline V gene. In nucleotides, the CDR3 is TGTGCCACCAGTGACTCCAATGAGCAGTTCTTC. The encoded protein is CATSDSNEQFF.